The 25 T cell receptor beta chains presented below share a single source sample, sequenced in a study of T cells in Graves' hyperthyroidism and ophthalmopathy. Amplification yielded TCR beta CDR3 regions, with RNA transcripts as the source. HTBI primers were employed in a first-round RT-PCR of the TCR CDR3. MiXCR was run by TCRdb on the multiplex PCR reads, yielding one entry per CDR3 protein. The data show around 380,000 distinct CDR3 sequences, about 13% seen once. Sequencing used blood. The origin of the receptors is a young man with Graves' hyperthyroidism that later progressed to Graves' ophthalmopathy.

This sequence joins TRBV7-6 and TRBJ1-6; 11 nucleotides agree with TRBD1. The CDR3 loop spans 15 amino acids. V was clipped by 5 bases and J by 9 bases; unmatched bases: 6. Germline V gives CDR1 SGHVS, CDR2 FNYEAQ. The CDR3 DNA is TGTGCCAGCAGCCAACGGACAGGGGGCCTTTCACCCCTCCACTTT. It yields the protein CASSQRTGGLSPLHF.

The J gene is TRBJ2-1, the V gene TRBV5-8, with 8 bases that match TRBD2. Germline V gene sequence: CDR1 SGHTS, CDR2 YDEGEE. Trimming removed 0 bases from V and 8 bases from J; junction bases left unmatched: 10. This CDR3 is built from 16 residues. CDR3 nucleotides: TGTGCCAGCAGCTTGGTGCTTGAGCGGGGGATTGATGAGCAGTTCTTC. This encodes CASSLVLERGIDEQFF.

To note about this clonotype: At one boundary the junction diverges from the germline segment, which might be a read error. The V and J genes are TRBV9 and TRBJ2-3; unclear D gene. The CDR3 contains 12 residues. Per the germline V gene, CDR1 is SGDLS and CDR2 is YYNGEE. The CDR3 spells CASSVPTDAQYF. In DNA form, the CDR3 reads TGTGCCAGCAGCGTCCCCACAGATGCGCAGTATTTT.

There are many counts of this clonotype. The J gene is TRBJ1-2, the V gene TRBV2, with no clear D. The V gene lost 1 base and the J gene lost 0 bases, with 12 bases spanning the gap. Per germline, CDR1 SNHLY and CDR2 FYNNEI. This CDR3 contains 16 residues. This CDR3 reads CASSEVGHGANYGYTF. The CDR3 nucleotides read TGTGCCAGCAGTGAAGTGGGTCATGGGGCTAACTATGGCTACACCTTC. Full variable domain (rest looked up from reference TRBV2 and TRBJ1-2): EPEVTQTPSHQVTQMGQEVILRCVPISNHLYFYWYRQILGQKVEFLVSFYNNEISEKSEIFDDQFSVERPDGSNFTLKIRSTKLEDSAMYFCASSEVGHGANYGYTFGSGTRLTVV.

There are many counts of this clonotype. This chain uses TRBV6-1 with TRBJ1-1; D not certain. V lost 7 bases and J 6 bases, leaving 9 bases between the germline ends. The germline gives CDR1 MNHNS, CDR2 SASEGT. The CDR3 contains 11 residues. Written as DNA, the CDR3 is TGTGCCAGCACTTCCGGGGCTGAAGCTTTCTTT. It is translated as CASTSGAEAFF.

On this clonotype itself: Likely a read error: the CDR3 ends without its conserved phenylalanine or tryptophan. V gene TRBV4-1 combines with J gene TRBJ2-7, with 14 bases fitting TRBD2. Germline V gene sequence: CDR1 MGHRA, CDR2 YSYEKL. The CDR3 has 17 residues. V gave up 4 bases and J gave up 2 bases; unmatched junction bases: 7. The CDR3 is CASSLFGLAGGAYEQYS. In DNA, the CDR3 is TGCGCCAGCAGCCTCTTCGGACTAGCGGGGGGTGCCTACGAGCAGTACTCC.

This clonotype was detected only a few times. The J gene is TRBJ1-1, the V gene TRBV19; D unresolved. The ends were cut back, 2 bases at V and 2 bases at J, with 12 bases in the middle. This CDR3 comprises 15 residues. Germline loops: CDR1 LNHDA, CDR2 SQIVND (reference sequence). The CDR3, as DNA: TGTGCCAGTAGTATACACCGGCCCCCCAACACTGAAGCTTTCTTT. Translated, it gives CASSIHRPPNTEAFF.

There are many counts of this clonotype. The rearrangement links TRBV3-1 to TRBJ2-7; D remains unclear. Germline lookup yields CDR1 LGHDT and CDR2 YNNKEL (reference sequence). The CDR3 loop spans 13 amino acids. Between the trimmed V and J ends, which lost 2 bases and 0 bases, there was a span of 5 bases. Here the CDR3 reads CASSQSHSYEQYF. The CDR3 DNA reads TGTGCCAGCAGCCAAAGTCACTCCTACGAGCAGTACTTC.

This clonotype was seen at least ten times. The V call is TRBV6-6, the J call TRBJ2-5; D uncertain. The CDR3 is 18 amino acids. Trimming took 2 bases from V and 0 from J, leaving 19 bases between them. Per germline, CDR1 MNHNY and CDR2 SVGAGI (reference sequence). The DNA for the CDR3 is TGTGCCAGCAGTTACCCTTTACCCCTCCCGAGAGACCAAGAGACCCAGTACTTC. Its translation is CASSYPLPLPRDQETQYF.

This clonotype was detected ten times or more. The chain uses TRBV28 and TRBJ1-1; D is ambiguous. The CDR3 contains 14 residues. CDR1 MDHEN and CDR2 SYDVKM come from the germline V gene. The V end lost 7 bases, the J end lost 1 base, and 13 bases lay between the germline ends. The CDR3 spells CASIPPGANTEAFF. CDR3 bases: TGTGCCAGCATCCCTCCCGGAGCGAACACTGAAGCTTTCTTT. Full variable domain (missing parts from reference TRBV28 and TRBJ1-1): DVKVTQSSRYLVKRTGEKVFLECVQDMDHENMFWYRQDPGLGLRLIYFSYDVKMKEKGDIPEGYSVSREKKERFSLILESASTNQTSMYLCASIPPGANTEAFFGQGTRLTVV.

The chain employs TRBV30 and TRBJ2-1; no clear D gene. CDR1 is GTSNPN, CDR2 SVGIG, per germline (reference sequence). CDR3 size: 14 residues. V lost 8 bases, J lost 4 bases, and 18 bases lay in between. The CDR3 coding sequence is TGTGCCGTGGCAGGATCTCGAGGTTACAATGAGCAGTTCTTC. Protein sequence: CAVAGSRGYNEQFF.

This clonotype was counted at least ten times. J is TRBJ1-2 and V is TRBV3-1; TRBD1 is a possible D gene (5 bases). Germline V CDR1 and CDR2: LGHDT, YNNKEL (reference sequence). V was cut by 6 bases and J by 3 bases, with 17 bases left in between. There are 15 residues in the CDR3. Here the CDR3 reads CASSPGAARYYGYTF. CDR3 sequence (DNA): TGTGCCAGCAGTCCCGGGGCAGCGCGGTACTATGGCTACACCTTC. Filled out from reference TRBV3-1 and TRBJ1-2, the complete variable domain reads DTAVSQTPKYLVTQMGNDKSIKCEQNLGHDTMYWYKQDSKKFLKIMFSYNNKELIINETVPNRFSPKSPDKAHLNLHINSLELGDSAVYFCASSPGAARYYGYTFGSGTRLTVV.

This clonotype came up many times. This chain joins TRBV2 and TRBJ2-6; TRBD2 might be the D (7 bases). This CDR3 is 15 amino acids long. CDR1 is SNHLY and CDR2 is FYNNEI in the germline V gene. Trimming pared 6 bases from V and 2 bases from J, leaving 11 bases between. CDR3 protein: CASRRGGAGANVLTF. CDR3 sequence (DNA): TGTGCCAGCAGGAGGGGGGGCGCTGGGGCCAACGTCCTGACTTTC.

As to this clonotype: Given a much more abundant clone one base away, this may be a read error. V is TRBV30 and J is TRBJ1-5; D ambiguous. The germline V gene has CDR1 GTSNPN and CDR2 SVGIG (reference sequence). The length of the CDR3 is 13 residues. Trimming removed 4 bases at V and 8 bases at J, with 15 bases between. The CDR3 loop reads CAWNHLSDEPQHF. CDR3 sequence (DNA): TGTGCCTGGAACCACCTTTCCGATGAGCCCCAGCATTTT.

There are a few counts of this clonotype. The chain recombines TRBV6-5 with TRBJ2-4; a possible D gene is TRBD2 (6 bases). The V end lost 0 bases, the J end lost 8 bases, and 14 bases lay between the germline ends. There are 15 residues in the CDR3. CDR1 and CDR2 (germline): MNHEY, SVGAGI. CDR3 sequence (DNA): TGTGCCAGCAGTTACTCAGACAGACCGGGGGACATTCAGTACTTC. Amino acid sequence: CASSYSDRPGDIQYF.

This clonotype was seen more than once but under ten times. The genes are TRBV19 and TRBJ2-7; 7 bases align to TRBD1. The V and J ends lost 3 bases and 0 bases, in that order; junction bases with no gene match: 11. This CDR3 contains 17 residues. CDR1 is LNHDA, CDR2 SQIVND, per germline (reference sequence). CDR3: CASSINIQQGSSYEQYF. CDR3 nucleotide sequence: TGTGCCAGTAGTATTAATATTCAACAGGGGTCCTCCTACGAGCAGTACTTC.

This clonotype was seen ten or more times. This sequence joins TRBV7-3 and TRBJ2-1; D gene ambiguous. Trimming pared 2 bases from V and 4 bases from J, leaving 12 bases between. The CDR3 is 15 amino acids. Germline loops: CDR1 SGHTA, CDR2 FQGTGA. The CDR3 nucleotides are TGTGCCAGCAGCTTAGGACCACTGGGGTACAATGAGCAGTTCTTC. As protein: CASSLGPLGYNEQFF.

This clonotype was seen many times. This rearrangement joins TRBV5-1 to TRBJ2-5; the D is unclear. This CDR3 contains 12 residues. V lost 5 bases and J lost 4, with 9 bases in between. CDR1 is SGHRS, CDR2 YFSETQ, per germline. The CDR3 region has the DNA TGCGCCAGCAGTGATGTGGGAGAGACCCAGTACTTC. Its protein product is CASSDVGETQYF.

This clonotype was seen repeatedly, ten times or more. The chain uses TRBV11-2 and TRBJ1-3; unclear D gene. Germline values: CDR1 SGHAT, CDR2 FQNNGV. Trimming removed 5 bases at V and 4 bases at J, with 9 bases between. The CDR3 runs to 13 residues. CDR3 nucleotide sequence: TGTGCCAGCAGCGCGATGTTGGGAAACACCATATATTTT. Translated: CASSAMLGNTIYF.

This clonotype was counted many times. This chain connects TRBV12-3 or TRBV12-4 to TRBJ1-5; D remains ambiguous. The CDR3 is 14 residues long. Trimming stripped 3 bases from V and 0 bases from J, with 6 bases between. Here the CDR3 reads CASSFGLSNQPQHF. DNA of the CDR3: TGTGCCAGCAGTTTCGGTCTTAGCAATCAGCCCCAGCATTTT.

This clonotype has only a few counts. The gene calls are TRBV5-8 and TRBJ2-7; no reliable D call. Germline V gene sequence: CDR1 SGHTS, CDR2 YDEGEE. The V gene lost 2 bases and the J gene lost 2 bases, with 11 bases spanning the gap. The CDR3 is 14 amino acids. The CDR3 nucleotides read TGTGCCAGCAGCTTATTTGACCCTACCTACGAGCAGTACTTC. Encoded protein: CASSLFDPTYEQYF.

The chain couples TRBV7-9 to TRBJ2-4, with 8 bases that match TRBD1. V trimming: 2 bases; J trimming: 8 bases; junction bases outside the gene matches: 8. CDR3 length equals 15 residues. Germline V gene sequence: CDR1 SEHNR, CDR2 FQNEAQ (reference sequence). The CDR3 nucleotides read TGTGCCAGCAGCTTAATACCGACAGGGGTGGACATTCAGTACTTC. It translates to CASSLIPTGVDIQYF.

The chain combines TRBV6-1 with TRBJ1-3; D remains unclear. Germline V gives CDR1 MNHNS, CDR2 SASEGT. V lost 0 bases and J 0 bases, leaving 15 bases between the germline ends. This CDR3 is 18 amino acids long. The chain's CDR3 is CASSEATRRLRSGNTIYF. The DNA for the CDR3 is TGTGCCAGCAGTGAAGCGACAAGGCGTTTACGCTCTGGAAACACCATATATTTT.

This clonotype has ten or more counts. Written as DNA, the CDR3 is TGTGCCAGCACCTTTACGATCCCGGGCGTTACTAGCACAGATACGCAGTATTTT. This translates into CASTFTIPGVTSTDTQYF. The J gene is TRBJ2-3, the V gene TRBV12-3 or TRBV12-4; D is undetermined. CDR3 size: 18 residues. V dropped 7 bases and J dropped 0 bases, with 23 bases sitting between them.

This clonotype occurred many times. This chain links TRBV18 with TRBJ2-7, with D uncertain. The CDR3 is 14 amino acids. Germline V gene data show CDR1 as KGHSH and CDR2 as LQKENI. V was trimmed by 3 bases and J by 0 bases, leaving 9 bases between them. For the CDR3, the DNA is TGTGCCAGCTCACCGGCGGAGAGCTCCTACGAGCAGTACTTC. Translating it yields CASSPAESSYEQYF.